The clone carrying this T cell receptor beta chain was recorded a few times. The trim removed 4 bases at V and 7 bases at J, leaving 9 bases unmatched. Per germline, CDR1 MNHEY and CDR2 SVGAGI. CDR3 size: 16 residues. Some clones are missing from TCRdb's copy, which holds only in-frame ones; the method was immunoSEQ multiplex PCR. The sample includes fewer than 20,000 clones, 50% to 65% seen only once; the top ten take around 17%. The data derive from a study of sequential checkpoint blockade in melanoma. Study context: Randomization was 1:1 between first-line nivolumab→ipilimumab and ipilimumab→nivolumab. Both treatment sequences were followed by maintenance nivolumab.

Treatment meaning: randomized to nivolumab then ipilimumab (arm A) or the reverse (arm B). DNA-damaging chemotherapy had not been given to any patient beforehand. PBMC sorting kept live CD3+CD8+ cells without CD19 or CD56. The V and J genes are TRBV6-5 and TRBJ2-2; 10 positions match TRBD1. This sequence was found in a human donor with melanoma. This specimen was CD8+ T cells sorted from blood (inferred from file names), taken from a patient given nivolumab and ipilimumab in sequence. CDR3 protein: CASSFAGTGDIGELFF. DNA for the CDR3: TGTGCCAGCAGTTTCGCCGGGACAGGGGATATCGGGGAGCTGTTTTTT.